This T cell receptor beta chain appears in the sequencing data of a study of early T cells in non-severe SARS-CoV-2 infection. V lost 8 bases, J lost 4 bases, and 9 bases stayed unmatched. The CDR3 totals 15 residues. Germline V gene data show CDR1 as SEHNR and CDR2 as FQNEAQ (reference sequence). This clonotype was seen more than once but under ten times. The antigen is not known. TCRdb re-called the 5' RACE reads through MiXCR, storing one row per CDR3 protein. Counted here are more than 70,000 distinct CDR3 sequences, approximately 10% occurring once; the ten biggest clones make up approximately 12%. Overall study results and limits: VDJdb matching favored anti-spike CD8 responses, missing private and CD4 specificities.

This sequence was found in an adult who was a healthcare worker with PCR-confirmed SARS-CoV-2 infection or an uninfected control (not recorded which). The V call is TRBV7-9, the J call TRBJ1-3; TRBD1 matches at 9 bases. The sample was whole blood, taken at baseline. CDR3 bases: TGTGCCAGCGGTCGGTGGGACAGGGAAGGAAACACCATATATTTT. Translation gives CASGRWDREGNTIYF. The whole variable domain, filled in from reference TRBV7-9 and TRBJ1-3, reads DTGVSQNPRHKITKRGQNVTFRCDPISEHNRLYWYRQTLGQGPEFLTYFQNEAQLEKSRLLSDRFSAERPKGSFSTLEIQRTEQGDSAMYLCASGRWDREGNTIYFGEGSWLTVV.